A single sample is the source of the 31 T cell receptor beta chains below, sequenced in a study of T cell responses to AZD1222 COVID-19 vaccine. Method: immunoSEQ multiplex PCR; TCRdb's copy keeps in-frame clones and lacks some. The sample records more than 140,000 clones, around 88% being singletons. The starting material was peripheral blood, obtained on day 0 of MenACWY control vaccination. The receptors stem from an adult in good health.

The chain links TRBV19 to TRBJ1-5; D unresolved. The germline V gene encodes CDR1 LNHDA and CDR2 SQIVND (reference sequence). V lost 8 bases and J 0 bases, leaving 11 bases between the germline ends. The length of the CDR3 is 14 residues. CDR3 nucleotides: TGTGCCAGTTTTTCCGGGTATAGCAATCAGCCCCAGCATTTT. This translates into CASFSGYSNQPQHF.

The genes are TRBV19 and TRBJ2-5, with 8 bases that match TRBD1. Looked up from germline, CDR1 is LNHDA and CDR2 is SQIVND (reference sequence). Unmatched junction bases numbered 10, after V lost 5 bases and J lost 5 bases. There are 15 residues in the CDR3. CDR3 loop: CASSGGTGRGETQYF. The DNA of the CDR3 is TGTGCCAGTAGTGGGGGGACAGGCAGAGGGGAGACCCAGTACTTC.

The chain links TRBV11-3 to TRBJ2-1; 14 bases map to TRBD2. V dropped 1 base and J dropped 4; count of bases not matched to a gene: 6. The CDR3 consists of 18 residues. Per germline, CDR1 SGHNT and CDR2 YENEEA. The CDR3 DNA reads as TGTGCCAGCAGCTTAGCCGGGACTAGCGGGGGCACGTACAATGAGCAGTTCTTC. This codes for CASSLAGTSGGTYNEQFF.

The CDR3 loop reads CASSQDLGYEQYF. In DNA, the CDR3 is TGCGCCAGCAGCCAAGATCTCGGATACGAGCAGTACTTC. The chain has TRBV4-3 and TRBJ2-7; no firm D call. Germline V gene lookup returns CDR1 LGHNA and CDR2 YSLEER. Trimming pared 0 bases from V and 4 bases from J, leaving 7 bases between. CDR3 size: 13 residues.

For the CDR3, the DNA is TGTGCCAGCAGTCCCGACTCCGTCTCGCGTCTCACCTTC. The encoded protein is CASSPDSVSRLTF. The chain has TRBV27 and TRBJ1-2; D is uncertain. The CDR3 covers 13 residues. Trimming pared 5 bases from V and 13 bases from J, leaving 20 bases between. Germline V gene lookup returns CDR1 MNHEY and CDR2 SMNVEV (reference sequence).

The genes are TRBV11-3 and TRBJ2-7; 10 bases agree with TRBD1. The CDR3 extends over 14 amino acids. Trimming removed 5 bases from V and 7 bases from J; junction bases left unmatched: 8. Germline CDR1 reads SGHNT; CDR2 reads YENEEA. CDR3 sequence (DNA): TGTGCCAGCAGCCCGCAGACAGGGGGCAAAGAGCAGTACTTC. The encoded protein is CASSPQTGGKEQYF.

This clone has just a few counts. The CDR3 DNA follows: TGTGCCAGCAGCAAAGCGGACAGAGCAGGTGGCTACACCTTC. Its protein product is CASSKADRAGGYTF. The chain has TRBV21-1 and TRBJ1-2; the tabulated D call, TRBD1, remains unverified against the DNA. TRBV21-1 is marked as a pseudogene. There are 14 residues in the CDR3.

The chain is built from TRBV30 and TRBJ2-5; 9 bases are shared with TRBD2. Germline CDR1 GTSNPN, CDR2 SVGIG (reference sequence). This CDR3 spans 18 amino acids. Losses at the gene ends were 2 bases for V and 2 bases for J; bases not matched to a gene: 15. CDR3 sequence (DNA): TGTGCCTGGAGTCGACCCCCCTGGGAGCGGGGGGTACAAGAGACCCAGTACTTC. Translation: CAWSRPPWERGVQETQYF.

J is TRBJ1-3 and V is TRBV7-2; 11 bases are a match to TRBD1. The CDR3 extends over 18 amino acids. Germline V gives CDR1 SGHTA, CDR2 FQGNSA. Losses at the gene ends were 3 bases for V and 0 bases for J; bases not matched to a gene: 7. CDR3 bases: TGTGCCAGCAGCTTCCCTGGGACAGGGGGGAACTCTGGAAACACCATATATTTT. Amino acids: CASSFPGTGGNSGNTIYF.

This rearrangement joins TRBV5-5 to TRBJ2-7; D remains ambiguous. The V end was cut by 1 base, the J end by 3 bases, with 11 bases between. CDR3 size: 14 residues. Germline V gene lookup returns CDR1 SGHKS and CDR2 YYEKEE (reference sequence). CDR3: CASSLLAQSYEQYF. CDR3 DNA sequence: TGTGCCAGCAGCTTGCTGGCACAAAGCTACGAGCAGTACTTC.

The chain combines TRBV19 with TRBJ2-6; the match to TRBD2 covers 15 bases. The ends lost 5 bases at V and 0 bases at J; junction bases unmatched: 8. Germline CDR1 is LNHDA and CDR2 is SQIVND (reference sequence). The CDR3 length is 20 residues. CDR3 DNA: TGTGCCAGTAGTCCTGGGGGACTAGCGGGGGGCCACTCTGGGGCCAACGTCCTGACTTTC. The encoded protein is CASSPGGLAGGHSGANVLTF.

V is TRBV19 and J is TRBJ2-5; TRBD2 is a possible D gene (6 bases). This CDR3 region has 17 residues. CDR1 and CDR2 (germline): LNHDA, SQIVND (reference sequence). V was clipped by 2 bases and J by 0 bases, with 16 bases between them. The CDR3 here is CASSISGEAGYQETQYF. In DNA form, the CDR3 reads TGTGCCAGTAGTATATCGGGGGAGGCGGGTTACCAAGAGACCCAGTACTTC.

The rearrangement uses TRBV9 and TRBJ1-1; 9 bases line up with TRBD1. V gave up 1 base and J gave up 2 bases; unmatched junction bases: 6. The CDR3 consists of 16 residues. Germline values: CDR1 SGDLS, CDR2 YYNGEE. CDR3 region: CASSVTQGAQNTEAFF. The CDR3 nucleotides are TGTGCCAGCAGCGTAACACAGGGGGCCCAAAACACTGAAGCTTTCTTT.

The DNA for the CDR3 is TGTGCCAGCAGTGAAGCAGGCTCACTCTCCTATAATTCACCCCTCCACTTT. Encoded protein: CASSEAGSLSYNSPLHF. The chain combines TRBV6-1 with TRBJ1-6; D is ambiguous. The CDR3 has 17 residues. Per germline, CDR1 MNHNS and CDR2 SASEGT. The V end was cut by 0 bases, the J end by 0 bases, with 9 bases between.

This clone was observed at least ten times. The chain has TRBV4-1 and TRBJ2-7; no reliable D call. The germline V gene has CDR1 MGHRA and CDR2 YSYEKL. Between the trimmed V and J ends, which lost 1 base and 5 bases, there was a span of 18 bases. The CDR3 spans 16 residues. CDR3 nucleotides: TGCGCCAGCAGCCAAGTTAATCTGGTACAGAAGGACGAGCAGTACTTC. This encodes CASSQVNLVQKDEQYF.

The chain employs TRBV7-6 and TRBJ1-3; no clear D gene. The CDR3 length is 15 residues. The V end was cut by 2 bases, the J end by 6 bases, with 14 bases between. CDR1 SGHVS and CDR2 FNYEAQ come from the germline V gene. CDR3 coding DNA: TGTGCCAGCAGCTTAATGGATAGCTCCACAAACACCATATATTTT. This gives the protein CASSLMDSSTNTIYF.

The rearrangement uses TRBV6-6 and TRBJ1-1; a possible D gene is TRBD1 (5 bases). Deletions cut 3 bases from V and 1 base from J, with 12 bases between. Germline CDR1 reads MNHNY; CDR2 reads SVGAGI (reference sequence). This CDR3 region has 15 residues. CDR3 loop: CASSYRLGQNTEAFF. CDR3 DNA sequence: TGTGCCAGCAGTTATAGATTAGGACAGAACACTGAAGCTTTCTTT.

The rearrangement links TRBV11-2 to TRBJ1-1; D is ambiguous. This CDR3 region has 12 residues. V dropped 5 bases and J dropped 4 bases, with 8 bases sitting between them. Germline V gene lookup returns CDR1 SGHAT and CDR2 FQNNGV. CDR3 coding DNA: TGTGCCAGCAGCGTCGCGCTCACTGAAGCTTTCTTT. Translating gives CASSVALTEAFF.

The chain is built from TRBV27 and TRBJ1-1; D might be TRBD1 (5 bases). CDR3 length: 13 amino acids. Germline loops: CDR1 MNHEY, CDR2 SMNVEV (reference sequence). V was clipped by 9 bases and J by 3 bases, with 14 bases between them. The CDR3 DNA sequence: TGTGCCAGTGCGGCGGGGCGACACACTGAAGCTTTCTTT. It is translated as CASAAGRHTEAFF.

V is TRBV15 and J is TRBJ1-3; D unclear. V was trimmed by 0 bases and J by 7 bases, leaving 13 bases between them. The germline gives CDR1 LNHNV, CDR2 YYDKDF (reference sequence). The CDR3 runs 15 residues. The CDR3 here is CATSRDQVLRNTIYF. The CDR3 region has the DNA TGTGCCACCAGCAGAGATCAGGTCTTGAGGAACACCATATATTTT.

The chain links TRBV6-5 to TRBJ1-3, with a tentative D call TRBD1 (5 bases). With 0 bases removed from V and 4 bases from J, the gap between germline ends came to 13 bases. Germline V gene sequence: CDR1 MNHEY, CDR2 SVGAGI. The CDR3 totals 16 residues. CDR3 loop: CASSYSRQSGGNTIYF. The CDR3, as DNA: TGTGCCAGCAGTTACTCTCGACAGTCGGGCGGAAACACCATATATTTT.

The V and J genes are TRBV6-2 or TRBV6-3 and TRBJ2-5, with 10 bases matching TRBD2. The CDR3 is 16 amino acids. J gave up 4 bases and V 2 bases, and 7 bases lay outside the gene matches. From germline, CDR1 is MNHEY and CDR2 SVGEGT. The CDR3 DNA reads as TGTGCCAGCAGTTACAGTGAGCGGGGGGGCCCAGAGACCCAGTACTTC. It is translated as CASSYSERGGPETQYF.

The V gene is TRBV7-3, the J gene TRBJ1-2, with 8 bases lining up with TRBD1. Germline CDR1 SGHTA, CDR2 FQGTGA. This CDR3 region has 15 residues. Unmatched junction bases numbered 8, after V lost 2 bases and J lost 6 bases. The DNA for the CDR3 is TGTGCCAGCAGCTTATCTAGTCAGACAGGGGATGGCTACACCTTC. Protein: CASSLSSQTGDGYTF. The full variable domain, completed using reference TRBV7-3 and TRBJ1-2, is GAGVSQTPSNKVTEKGKYVELRCDPISGHTALYWYRQSLGQGPEFLIYFQGTGAADDSGLPNDRFFAVRPEGSVSTLKIQRTERGDSAVYLCASSLSSQTGDGYTFGSGTRLTVV.

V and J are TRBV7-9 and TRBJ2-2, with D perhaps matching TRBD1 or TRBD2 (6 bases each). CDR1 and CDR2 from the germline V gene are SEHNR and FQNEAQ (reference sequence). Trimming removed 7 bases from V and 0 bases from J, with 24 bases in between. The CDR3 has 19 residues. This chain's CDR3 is CASTEPRDKGGANTGELFF. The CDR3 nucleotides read TGTGCCAGCACCGAACCTCGTGACAAGGGGGGAGCGAACACCGGGGAGCTGTTTTTT.

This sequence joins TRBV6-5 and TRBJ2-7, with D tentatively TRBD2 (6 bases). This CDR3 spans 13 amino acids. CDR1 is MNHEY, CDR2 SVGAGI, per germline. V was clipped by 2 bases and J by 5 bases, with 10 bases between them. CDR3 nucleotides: TGTGCCAGCAGTTACAATGGGAGGAACGAGCAGTACTTC. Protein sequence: CASSYNGRNEQYF.

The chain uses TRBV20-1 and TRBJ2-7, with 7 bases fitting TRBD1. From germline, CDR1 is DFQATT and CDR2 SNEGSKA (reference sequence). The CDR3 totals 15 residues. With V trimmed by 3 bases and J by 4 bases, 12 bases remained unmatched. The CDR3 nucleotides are TGCAGTGCTAGTCTCCCTCCTAGCAGGGGGTACGAGCAGTACTTC. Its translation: CSASLPPSRGYEQYF.

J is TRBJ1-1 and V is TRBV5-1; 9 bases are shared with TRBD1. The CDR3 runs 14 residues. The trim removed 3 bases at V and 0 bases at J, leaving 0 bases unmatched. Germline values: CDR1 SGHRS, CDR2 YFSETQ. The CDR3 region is CASSWTGVNTEAFF. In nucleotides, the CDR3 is TGCGCCAGCAGCTGGACAGGGGTGAACACTGAAGCTTTCTTT.

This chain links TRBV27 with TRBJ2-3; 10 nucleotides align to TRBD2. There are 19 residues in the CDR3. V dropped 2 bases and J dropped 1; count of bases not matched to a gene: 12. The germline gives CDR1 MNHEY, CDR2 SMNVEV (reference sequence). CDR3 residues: CASSLHMIPSGRGTDTQYF. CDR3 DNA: TGTGCCAGCAGTTTACATATGATTCCTAGCGGGAGAGGCACAGATACGCAGTATTTT.

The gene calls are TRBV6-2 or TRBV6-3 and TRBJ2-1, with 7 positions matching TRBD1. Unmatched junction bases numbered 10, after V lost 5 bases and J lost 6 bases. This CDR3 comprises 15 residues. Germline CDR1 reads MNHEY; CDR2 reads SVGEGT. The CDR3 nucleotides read TGTGCCAGCAGTACCCAGCGGACAGGCGGCAATGAGCAGTTCTTC. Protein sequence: CASSTQRTGGNEQFF.

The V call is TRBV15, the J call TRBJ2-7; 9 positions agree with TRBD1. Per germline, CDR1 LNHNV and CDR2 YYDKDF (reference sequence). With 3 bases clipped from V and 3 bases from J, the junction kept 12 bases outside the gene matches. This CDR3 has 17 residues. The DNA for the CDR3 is TGTGCCACCAGCAGCCGCCCGGGACAGGGTTTTTTCTACGAGCAGTACTTC. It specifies CATSSRPGQGFFYEQYF.

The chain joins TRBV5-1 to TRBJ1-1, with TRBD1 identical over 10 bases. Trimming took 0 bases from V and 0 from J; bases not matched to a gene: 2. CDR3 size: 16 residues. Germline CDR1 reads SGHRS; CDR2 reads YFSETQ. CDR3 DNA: TGCGCCAGCAGCTTGGGACAGGGGGCTATGAACACTGAAGCTTTCTTT. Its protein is CASSLGQGAMNTEAFF.